The table lists the clone carrying this TCR beta chain with a few counts. Its antigen remains unidentified. PCR used 60 Vbeta primers and 13 Jbeta primers. Using immunoSEQ multiplex PCR, the repertoire was profiled, and TCRdb retains in-frame clones only, with some absent. Among more than 200,000 clones listed, over 80% were seen once. This record comes from a study of cytomegalovirus exposure and HLA in healthy donors. The wider study: Unique TCRs numbering around 85 million, obtained from HLA-typed donors, made up an early data release.

V dropped 3 bases and J dropped 2; count of bases not matched to a gene: 15. Germline V gene lookup returns CDR1 LNHNV and CDR2 YYDKDF (reference sequence). This CDR3 is built from 19 residues. Notes on the study in general: What was likely a sequencing artifact was a cluster of highly shared sequence variants. In a later analysis, DRB1 alleles had the most associated TCRs; HLA-C alleles the fewest.

The sequencing input was PBMCs. This sequence originates from a man aged 40-49 years in good health and CMV-seropositive. The rearrangement joins TRBV15 to TRBJ1-5; 8 bases are shared with TRBD1. The DNA for the CDR3 is TGTGCCACCAGCAGCGGGACAGGCGTCCTTTCGAGTCGCAATCAGCCCCAGCATTTT. This codes for CATSSGTGVLSSRNQPQHF.